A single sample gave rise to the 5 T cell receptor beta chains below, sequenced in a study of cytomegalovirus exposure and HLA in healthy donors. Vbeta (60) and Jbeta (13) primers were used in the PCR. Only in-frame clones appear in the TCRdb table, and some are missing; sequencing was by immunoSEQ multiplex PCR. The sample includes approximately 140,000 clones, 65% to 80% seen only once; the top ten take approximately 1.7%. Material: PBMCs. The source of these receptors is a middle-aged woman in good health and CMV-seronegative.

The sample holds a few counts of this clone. CDR3 region: CASSLAGQGPYEQYF. CDR3 nucleotide sequence: TGTGCCAGCAGCTTGGCGGGACAGGGCCCCTACGAGCAGTACTTC. The V gene is TRBV7-9, the J gene TRBJ2-7; 9 bases are a match to TRBD1. The J segment lost 2 bases and the V segment lost 3 bases, leaving 5 bases of the junction unmatched. The CDR3 extends over 15 amino acids. Germline assignment: CDR1 SEHNR and CDR2 FQNEAQ (reference sequence).

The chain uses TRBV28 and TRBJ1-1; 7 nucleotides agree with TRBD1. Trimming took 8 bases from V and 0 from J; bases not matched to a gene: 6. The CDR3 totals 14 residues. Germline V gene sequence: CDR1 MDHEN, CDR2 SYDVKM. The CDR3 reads CASGEGALNTEAFF. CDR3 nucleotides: TGTGCCAGCGGAGAGGGGGCGTTGAACACTGAAGCTTTCTTT.

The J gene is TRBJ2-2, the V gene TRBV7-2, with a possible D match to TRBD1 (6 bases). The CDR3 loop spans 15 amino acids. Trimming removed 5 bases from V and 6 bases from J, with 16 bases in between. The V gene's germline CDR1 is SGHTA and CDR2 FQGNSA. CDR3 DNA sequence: TGTGCCAGCAGCCCGTCTCCAGGGGAAGCCGGGGAGCTGTTTTTT. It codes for CASSPSPGEAGELFF.

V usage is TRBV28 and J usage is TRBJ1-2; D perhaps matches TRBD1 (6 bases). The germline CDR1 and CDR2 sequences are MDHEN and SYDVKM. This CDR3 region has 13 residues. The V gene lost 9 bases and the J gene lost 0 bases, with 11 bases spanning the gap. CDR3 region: CASTTGANYGYTF. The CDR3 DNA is TGTGCCAGTACGACAGGAGCTAACTATGGCTACACCTTC.

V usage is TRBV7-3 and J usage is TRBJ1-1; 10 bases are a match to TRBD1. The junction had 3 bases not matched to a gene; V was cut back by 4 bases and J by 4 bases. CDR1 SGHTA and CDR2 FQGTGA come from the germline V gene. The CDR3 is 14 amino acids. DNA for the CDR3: TGTGCCAGCAGCTCGACAGGGGGCGGCACTGAAGCTTTCTTT. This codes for CASSSTGGGTEAFF. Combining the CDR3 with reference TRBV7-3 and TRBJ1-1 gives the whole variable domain GAGVSQTPSNKVTEKGKYVELRCDPISGHTALYWYRQSLGQGPEFLIYFQGTGAADDSGLPNDRFFAVRPEGSVSTLKIQRTERGDSAVYLCASSSTGGGTEAFFGQGTRLTVV.